One sample yielded the 6 T cell receptor beta chains listed below, sequenced in a study of T cell changes during pregnancy in multiple sclerosis. Sequencing used immunoSEQ multiplex PCR; TCRdb keeps in-frame clones, though not all of them. The table lists 80,000 or so clones, 92% of them singletons. This specimen was peripheral blood, taken before pregnancy. Receptor source: a female donor with multiple sclerosis, enrolled in a pregnancy study.

The gene calls are TRBV19 and TRBJ2-3, with 7 bases matching TRBD1. Germline assignment: CDR1 LNHDA and CDR2 SQIVND (reference sequence). V dropped 4 bases and J dropped 1; count of bases not matched to a gene: 5. CDR3 length equals 15 residues. Here the CDR3 DNA reads TGTGCCAGTAGTAGGGGACAGTTGGGCACAGATACGCAGTATTTT. It codes for CASSRGQLGTDTQYF.

The V and J genes are TRBV19 and TRBJ2-1; 9 bases align to TRBD1. Germline assignment: CDR1 LNHDA and CDR2 SQIVND (reference sequence). This CDR3 comprises 18 residues. The ends lost 1 base at V and 6 bases at J; junction bases unmatched: 13. CDR3 nucleotide sequence: TGTGCCAGTAGTATAGCTATCACGGGACAGGGTCGGGTCAATGAGCAGTTCTTC. It is translated as CASSIAITGQGRVNEQFF. Drawing the rest from reference TRBV19 and TRBJ2-1, the complete variable domain is DGGITQSPKYLFRKEGQNVTLSCEQNLNHDAMYWYRQDPGQGLRLIYYSQIVNDFQKGDIAEGYSVSREKKESFPLTVTSAQKNPTAFYLCASSIAITGQGRVNEQFFGPGTRLTVL.

V gene TRBV6-6 combines with J gene TRBJ2-7, with D hard to call. This CDR3 is built from 13 residues. Trimming cost V 2 bases and J 4 bases, with 9 bases left between them. Looked up from germline, CDR1 is MNHNY and CDR2 is SVGAGI (reference sequence). CDR3 region: CASSYDPRYEQYF. The CDR3 nucleotides are TGTGCCAGCAGTTACGATCCTAGGTACGAGCAGTACTTC.

The chain joins TRBV19 to TRBJ2-5; 8 bases are a match to TRBD2. The CDR3 spans 18 residues. The J segment lost 4 bases and the V segment lost 0 bases, leaving 13 bases of the junction unmatched. CDR1 and CDR2 (germline): LNHDA, SQIVND (reference sequence). CDR3 DNA: TGTGCCAGTAGTATAGAGGTAGCGGGGCGCGGAGAGGGAGAGACCCAGTACTTC. It encodes CASSIEVAGRGEGETQYF. Full variable domain (outside the CDR3, taken from reference TRBV19 and TRBJ2-5): DGGITQSPKYLFRKEGQNVTLSCEQNLNHDAMYWYRQDPGQGLRLIYYSQIVNDFQKGDIAEGYSVSREKKESFPLTVTSAQKNPTAFYLCASSIEVAGRGEGETQYFGPGTRLLVL.

The chain has TRBV4-3 and TRBJ2-1; 7 nucleotides align to TRBD1. The V gene end was trimmed by 6 bases and the J gene end by 9 bases; junction bases not matched to a gene: 8. This CDR3 is built from 13 residues. The V gene's germline CDR1 is LGHNA and CDR2 YSLEER. The CDR3 is CASSPQGLFEQFF. The CDR3 nucleotides are TGCGCCAGCAGTCCACAGGGGTTGTTTGAGCAGTTCTTC.

CDR3 region: CASSATRDRNTGELFF. CDR3 sequence (DNA): TGTGCCAGCAGCGCCACGAGGGACAGGAACACCGGGGAGCTGTTTTTT. J is TRBJ2-2 and V is TRBV7-9; TRBD1 matches at 7 bases. This CDR3 spans 16 amino acids. The germline V gene has CDR1 SEHNR and CDR2 FQNEAQ (reference sequence). The ends lost 5 bases at V and 1 base at J; junction bases unmatched: 7.